The sample holds a few counts of the clone carrying this T cell receptor (beta chain). The antigen is undetermined. TCRdb called the 5' RACE reads again in MiXCR, with one record for every CDR3 protein. In the table there are about 290,000 distinct CDR3 sequences, around a sixth of which are singletons. This sample was included in a study of T-cell memory formation after mild COVID-19. Study overall: Clusters were largely donor specific. General study points: Clones shrinking between day 15 and 85 showed a balanced CD4/CD8 split, and those that grew later tilted toward CD4+.

In germline, CDR1 is MGHRA, CDR2 YSYEKL. The CDR3 contains 15 residues. The germline V and J ends were trimmed by 1 base and 5 bases, with 13 bases remaining between them. The sequencing input was PBMCs or a T cell subset sorted from them (not recorded which). The chain has TRBV4-1 and TRBJ2-3; no firm D call. The sequence was collected from a man younger than 35 who had mild COVID-19 (a few samples of this study predate the infection). Cell type and time point are not known. DNA of the CDR3: TGCGCCAGCAGCCAAGGATATACGTTTGTAGATACGCAGTATTTT. Protein product: CASSQGYTFVDTQYF.